Listed here is a single T cell receptor (beta chain). Its antigen is not identified. In germline, CDR1 is MNHNY, CDR2 SVGAGI (reference sequence). This CDR3 spans 13 amino acids. V lost 5 bases and J lost 7, with 12 bases in between. This sample stems from a study of T cell repertoires in ileal Crohn's disease. On the study more broadly: All patients had surgery for stricturing (around 61%) or penetrating (around 39%) disease.

Notes on the study in general: High-frequency clones were more common in sorted CD8 than CD4 cells. Endoscopic recurrence occurred in every patient whose clonality exceeded 26.8%. Clonal expansions were more frequent in active smokers than non-smokers at surgery.

The data were produced by immunoSEQ multiplex PCR, yet TCRdb's version contains in-frame clones alone and is incomplete. The repertoire consists of 200 or so clones, with more than 98% occurring once and the leading ten covering approximately 3.8%. Surgical specimens yielded lamina propria lymphocytes, which were density-gradient separated and then sorted. The receptor was derived from an adult with Crohn's disease. Sequenced material: CD4+ T cells sorted from the ileum. The chain employs TRBV6-6 and TRBJ1-5, with D perhaps TRBD1 (6 bases). CDR3 DNA: TGTGCCAGCAGTCGACAGGTTGAGCAGCCCCAGCATTTT. As protein: CASSRQVEQPQHF.